These 22 T cell receptor beta chains originate from one sample sequenced in a study of blood T cell repertoires in COVID-19. This table comes from immunoSEQ multiplex PCR, and its TCRdb copy is limited to in-frame clones, with some not included. The table includes 90,000 to 120,000 clones, over 75% detected once. The sequencing input was peripheral blood. All receptors derive from a human donor in a cohort sampled during active COVID-19.

CDR3 sequence reads: CASTLTGQGLYF. The CDR3 DNA is TGTGCCAGCACCCTTACGGGACAGGGGCTGTATTTT. The chain recombines TRBV11-2 with TRBJ2-3, with 10 bases identical to TRBD1. CDR1 is SGHAT and CDR2 is FQNNGV in the germline V gene. This CDR3 is built from 12 residues. V lost 7 bases to trimming and J lost 14 bases; unmatched junction nucleotides: 9.

The CDR3 here is CASSHLDRGFENEQFF. The CDR3 DNA sequence: TGTGCCAGCAGCCACCTCGACAGGGGGTTTGAAAATGAGCAGTTCTTC. The rearrangement joins TRBV7-3 to TRBJ2-1; TRBD1 aligns across 9 bases. This CDR3 comprises 16 residues. From germline, CDR1 is SGHTA and CDR2 FQGTGA. With V trimmed by 5 bases and J by 7 bases, 12 bases remained unmatched.

The rearrangement links TRBV30 to TRBJ1-2, with D possibly matching TRBD1 (5 bases). Germline V gene data show CDR1 as GTSNPN and CDR2 as SVGIG (reference sequence). Trimming removed 4 bases at V and 3 bases at J, with 12 bases between. The CDR3 has 13 amino acids. The CDR3 spells CAWTSGTDYGYTF. In DNA, the CDR3 is TGTGCCTGGACCTCCGGGACTGACTATGGCTACACCTTC.

The chain couples TRBV27 to TRBJ1-5; D gene ambiguous. The germline gives CDR1 MNHEY, CDR2 SMNVEV (reference sequence). The V end was cut by 4 bases, the J end by 5 bases, with 12 bases between. This CDR3 is 14 amino acids long. CDR3 bases: TGTGCCAGCAGTTATGGCAGGTACTATCAGCCCCAGCATTTT. Encoded protein: CASSYGRYYQPQHF.

The chain has TRBV5-8 and TRBJ1-6; 9 positions agree with TRBD1. The length of the CDR3 is 15 residues. Trimming at V came to 4 bases and at J to 10 bases, leaving 9 bases not matched to a gene. Germline CDR1 is SGHTS and CDR2 is YDEGEE. CDR3 amino acids: CASSAGTGPMSPLHF. The CDR3 nucleotides read TGTGCCAGCAGCGCCGGGACAGGGCCAATGTCACCCCTCCACTTT.

In regard to this clone: The junction does not match germline at one end; this may be a read error. V and J are TRBV14 and TRBJ1-1, with D possibly being TRBD1 (5 bases). The germline CDR1 and CDR2 sequences are SGHDN and FVKESK. The CDR3 is made up of 8 amino acids. CDR3 residues: CASSRGDF. DNA for the CDR3: TGTGCCAGCAGCCGGGGGGACTTT.

The chain combines TRBV2 with TRBJ2-1; 8 nucleotides align to TRBD1. Trimming cost V 1 base and J 4 bases; bases outside gene matches: 6. In germline, CDR1 is SNHLY, CDR2 FYNNEI. The CDR3 is 16 residues long. The CDR3 protein is CASSEVGTGVYNEQFF. Written as DNA, the CDR3 is TGTGCCAGCAGTGAAGTCGGGACAGGCGTTTACAATGAGCAGTTCTTC.

The V call is TRBV5-1, the J call TRBJ2-2; D is unclear. The length of the CDR3 is 14 residues. Trimming pared 4 bases from V and 6 bases from J, leaving 13 bases between. CDR1 and CDR2 from the germline V gene are SGHRS and YFSETQ. CDR3 loop: CASSPAGVAGELFF. In DNA form, the CDR3 reads TGCGCCAGCAGCCCCGCCGGAGTCGCCGGGGAGCTGTTTTTT.

The genes are TRBV6-2 or TRBV6-3 and TRBJ1-2; 8 bases map to TRBD1. In germline, CDR1 is MNHEY, CDR2 SVGEGT. J gave up 7 bases and V 6 bases, and 13 bases lay outside the gene matches. CDR3 length: 15 amino acids. This CDR3 reads CASSATGARGSGYTF. The DNA of the CDR3 is TGTGCCAGCAGCGCGACAGGGGCGCGGGGTTCTGGCTACACCTTC.

The V call is TRBV10-1, the J call TRBJ1-6; 9 bases are shared with TRBD1. V dropped 11 bases and J dropped 1; count of bases not matched to a gene: 18. The germline V gene encodes CDR1 WNHNN and CDR2 SYGVQD (reference sequence). The CDR3 loop spans 19 amino acids. The CDR3 here is CAGGGVGTGKGSYNSPLHF. CDR3 sequence (DNA): TGCGCCGGTGGGGGGGTTGGGACAGGGAAAGGATCCTATAATTCACCCCTCCACTTT.

The chain uses TRBV7-2 and TRBJ1-2; 7 bases align to TRBD1. The CDR3 runs 14 residues. The V segment lost 1 base and the J segment 4 bases; nucleotides outside the gene matches: 3. The germline CDR1 and CDR2 sequences are SGHTA and FQGNSA. CDR3 protein: CASSLDRGAYGYTF. In nucleotides, the CDR3 is TGTGCCAGCAGCTTAGACAGGGGAGCCTATGGCTACACCTTC.

V is TRBV28 and J is TRBJ2-7; no firm D call. Trimming took 3 bases from V and 3 from J, leaving 9 bases between them. The CDR3 sequence is 13 residues long. Germline values: CDR1 MDHEN, CDR2 SYDVKM. The CDR3 sequence: CASSFPGGYEQYF. DNA of the CDR3: TGTGCCAGCAGTTTTCCCGGCGGCTACGAGCAGTACTTC.

The rearrangement uses TRBV27 and TRBJ2-5, with 8 bases that match TRBD2. From germline, CDR1 is MNHEY and CDR2 SMNVEV (reference sequence). The CDR3 length is 18 residues. V lost 2 bases to trimming and J lost 0 bases; unmatched junction nucleotides: 11. The CDR3 loop reads CASSLVPLPAGDQETQYF. DNA for the CDR3: TGTGCCAGCAGTTTAGTTCCCCTCCCAGCGGGGGACCAAGAGACCCAGTACTTC.

A single count supports this clone. J is TRBJ2-3 and V is TRBV29-1; 7 bases align to TRBD1. The CDR3 length is 15 residues. J gave up 2 bases and V 7 bases, and 12 bases lay outside the gene matches. CDR1 and CDR2 (germline): SQVTM, ANQGSEA. The CDR3 loop is CSAVAGTVLTDTQYF. CDR3 in DNA: TGCAGCGCTGTGGCCGGGACAGTCCTCACAGATACGCAGTATTTT.

The genes are TRBV7-9 and TRBJ2-5; D not resolved. CDR3 length equals 14 residues. Germline values: CDR1 SEHNR, CDR2 FQNEAQ (reference sequence). The V and J ends lost 3 bases and 5 bases respectively, with 13 bases between them. This chain's CDR3 is CASSFEARRETQYF. The CDR3 DNA reads TGTGCCAGCAGCTTCGAGGCGCGAAGGGAGACCCAGTACTTC.

The V gene is TRBV29-1, the J gene TRBJ1-2, with D tentatively TRBD1 (6 bases). The CDR3 totals 14 residues. Trimming removed 4 bases at V and 2 bases at J, with 14 bases between. Germline CDR1 and CDR2: SQVTM and ANQGSEA. The DNA of the CDR3 is TGCAGCGTTGTGACAGGACAGCTCAACTATGGCTACACCTTC. This gives the protein CSVVTGQLNYGYTF.

V and J are TRBV19 and TRBJ1-2; 7 nucleotides agree with TRBD1. V lost 8 bases to trimming and J lost 7 bases; unmatched junction nucleotides: 7. Germline lookup yields CDR1 LNHDA and CDR2 SQIVND (reference sequence). This CDR3 is 12 amino acids long. Here the CDR3 reads CASDDRALGYTF. DNA of the CDR3: TGTGCCAGTGACGACAGGGCGCTTGGCTACACCTTC.

This chain joins TRBV15 and TRBJ1-1, with 9 bases that match TRBD1. The length of the CDR3 is 12 residues. Germline V CDR1 and CDR2: LNHNV, YYDKDF (reference sequence). The V segment lost 6 bases and the J segment 4 bases; nucleotides outside the gene matches: 0. DNA for the CDR3: TGTGCCACCAGGACAGGGGGCACTGAAGCTTTCTTT. This translates into CATRTGGTEAFF.

This chain joins TRBV2 and TRBJ2-1; 8 nucleotides agree with TRBD1. V dropped 6 bases and J dropped 0; count of bases not matched to a gene: 4. The CDR3 length is 15 residues. Germline V lookup: CDR1 SNHLY, CDR2 FYNNEI. CDR3 residues: CASSRDRSSYNEQFF. The CDR3 nucleotides are TGTGCCAGCAGCCGGGACAGGAGCTCCTACAATGAGCAGTTCTTC.

The chain recombines TRBV6-2 or TRBV6-3 with TRBJ2-3, with 14 bases aligning to TRBD2. Germline V CDR1 and CDR2: MNHEY, SVGEGT. Germline trimming cut 0 bases from V and 0 bases from J; bases unmatched to any gene: 5. The CDR3 has 19 residues. CDR3 DNA sequence: TGTGCCAGCAGTTACTCCGGACTAGCGGGAGGCCCTAGCACAGATACGCAGTATTTT. It yields the protein CASSYSGLAGGPSTDTQYF.

This chain joins TRBV12-3 or TRBV12-4 and TRBJ1-6; D uncertain. V was cut by 3 bases and J by 10 bases, with 10 bases left in between. The length of the CDR3 is 13 residues. Here the CDR3 DNA reads TGTGCCAGCAGTTTGTATAATCAGTCACCCCTCCACTTT. Encoded protein: CASSLYNQSPLHF.

The V call is TRBV15, the J call TRBJ1-2, with a weak D call TRBD1 (5 bases). From germline, CDR1 is LNHNV and CDR2 YYDKDF (reference sequence). V dropped 6 bases and J dropped 5 bases, with 10 bases sitting between them. This CDR3 is built from 12 residues. DNA for the CDR3: TGTGCCACCAGTCCGGGGGAATATGGCTACACCTTC. The encoded protein is CATSPGEYGYTF.